Given below is one TCR beta chain in context. The same CDR3 arises from other DNA sequences in this sample as well. The repertoire was sequenced with immunoSEQ multiplex PCR; TCRdb's copy has only in-frame clones and lacks some. The data show about 110,000 clones, approximately 85% seen once. Germline V CDR1 and CDR2: LGHDT, YNNKEL (reference sequence). The CDR3 consists of 14 residues. Trimming stripped 3 bases from V and 1 base from J, with 4 bases between. The record originates from a study of blood T cell repertoires in COVID-19. Overall study context: The samples span acute and convalescent COVID-19 from the United States, Italy and Spain.

The chain links TRBV3-1 (or the pseudogene TRBV3-2) to TRBJ2-6; D gene uncertain. Sequencing used peripheral blood. The clonotype comes from a man between 65 and 85 years old with acute or convalescent COVID-19. The CDR3 nucleotides are TGTGCCAGCAGCCAGAGGTCTGGGGCCAACGTCCTGACTTTC. Translated, it gives CASSQRSGANVLTF.